One and the same sample provided the 7 T cell receptor beta chains below, sequenced in a study of a mutant IDH1 vaccine in newly diagnosed glioma. As to time point: week 35, safety follow-up. With topical imiquimod, each dose of the vaccine consisted of 300 ug of mutant IDH1 20-mer peptide. Assay used: immunoSEQ multiplex PCR; TCRdb lists only in-frame clones, some missing. The table records approximately 62,000 clones, 80% to 85% of them present only once. The antigens these receptors bind are not known. Source: PBMCs, taken from a glioma patient whose treatment included an IDH1 peptide vaccine. The origin of the receptors is a man aged 25-45 years with glioma.

V is TRBV5-1 and J is TRBJ1-2; 8 nucleotides match TRBD1. Trimming cost V 0 bases and J 2 bases; bases outside gene matches: 3. The germline V gene has CDR1 SGHRS and CDR2 YFSETQ. The CDR3 consists of 15 residues. CDR3: CASSLGQGANYGYTF. In DNA form, the CDR3 reads TGCGCCAGCAGCTTGGGGCAGGGGGCGAACTATGGCTACACCTTC. Full variable domain (remainder filled in from reference TRBV5-1 and TRBJ1-2): KAGVTQTPRYLIKTRGQQVTLSCSPISGHRSVSWYQQTPGQGLQFLFEYFSETQRNKGNFPGRFSGRQFSNSRSEMNVSTLELGDSALYLCASSLGQGANYGYTFGSGTRLTVV.

CDR3 in amino acids: CASSPGLAGGVHEQFF. The DNA of the CDR3 is TGTGCCAGCAGCCCAGGACTAGCGGGGGGAGTACATGAGCAGTTCTTC. The chain links TRBV11-3 to TRBJ2-1, with 14 nucleotides matching TRBD2. CDR1 is SGHNT, CDR2 YENEEA, per germline. The CDR3 contains 16 residues. With V trimmed by 5 bases and J by 8 bases, 8 bases remained unmatched. Drawing the rest from reference TRBV11-3 and TRBJ2-1, the complete variable domain is EAGVVQSPRYKIIEKKQPVAFWCNPISGHNTLYWYLQNLGQGPELLIRYENEEAVDDSQLPKDRFSAERLKGVDSTLKIQPAELGDSAVYLCASSPGLAGGVHEQFFGPGTRLTVL.

The genes are TRBV19 and TRBJ2-2; no clear D. This CDR3 spans 15 amino acids. V was trimmed by 7 bases and J by 1 base, leaving 13 bases between them. In germline, CDR1 is LNHDA, CDR2 SQIVND (reference sequence). CDR3 nucleotide sequence: TGTGCCAGTATCGCCGGGTCCGGGAACACCGGGGAGCTGTTTTTT. Its translation is CASIAGSGNTGELFF.

The CDR3 sequence is CASSLLSGRRPNTEAFF. DNA of the CDR3: TGTGCCAGCAGCTTATTGTCAGGGCGACGCCCTAACACTGAAGCTTTCTTT. The chain carries TRBV11-2 and TRBJ1-1; TRBD1 might be the D (5 bases). CDR3 length equals 17 residues. Trimming left V 2 bases short and J 2 bases short, with 18 bases between. Germline values: CDR1 SGHAT, CDR2 FQNNGV.

The chain combines TRBV2 with TRBJ1-3, with 11 bases lining up with TRBD1. Germline CDR1 and CDR2: SNHLY and FYNNEI. The CDR3 has 13 residues. V was clipped by 9 bases and J by 7 bases; unmatched bases: 5. The CDR3 reads CASRRDRGNTIYF. In DNA, the CDR3 is TGTGCCAGTAGGAGGGACAGGGGGAACACCATATATTTT.

This sequence joins TRBV4-1 and TRBJ2-5; D might be TRBD1 (5 bases). The CDR3 spans 13 residues. Germline V gives CDR1 MGHRA, CDR2 YSYEKL. V lost 1 base, J lost 4 bases, and 7 bases lay in between. CDR3 nucleotides: TGCGCCAGCAGCCAAGGGGGCCGAGAGACCCAGTACTTC. Translation: CASSQGGRETQYF.

This chain links TRBV6-6 with TRBJ1-2; TRBD1 is a possible D gene (5 bases). V lost 6 bases and J 3 bases, leaving 11 bases between the germline ends. This CDR3 is built from 13 residues. CDR1 is MNHNY and CDR2 is SVGAGI in the germline V gene (reference sequence). The DNA for the CDR3 is TGTGCCAGCAGCCCGGGGGAGGACTATGGCTACACCTTC. This codes for CASSPGEDYGYTF.